This T cell receptor beta chain was sequenced during a study of CDR3 diversity in severe acne. TCRdb re-analysed the PCR reads in MiXCR, keeping a single row per CDR3 protein. The table includes 90,000 or so distinct CDR3 sequences, roughly half detected once. Trimming cost V 4 bases and J 0 bases; bases outside gene matches: 6. CDR3 length equals 16 residues. In germline, CDR1 is SGDLS, CDR2 YYNGEE. This clonotype came up many times. V and J are TRBV9 and TRBJ2-1, with 8 bases identical to TRBD2. Sample: blood. The clonotype originates from a male donor in good health, serving as a control. The CDR3 sequence is CASSPRGGSSYNEQFF. The CDR3 DNA reads TGTGCCAGCAGCCCCCGGGGGGGGAGCTCCTACAATGAGCAGTTCTTC.